The 29 T cell receptor beta chains given below trace back to one sample, sequenced in a study of T cells in Graves' hyperthyroidism and ophthalmopathy. RNA transcripts served as the template for amplifying TCR beta CDR3 regions. With the HTBI primer set, the TCR CDR3 went through a first round of RT-PCR. MiXCR was run by TCRdb on the multiplex PCR reads, yielding one entry per CDR3 protein. The sample has hundreds of thousands of distinct CDR3 sequences, 14% seen once. Sequenced input: blood. These receptors were collected from a woman in her late teens or twenties with Graves' hyperthyroidism.

There are a few counts of this clonotype. The gene calls are TRBV20-1 and TRBJ2-2; D unresolved. Trimming stripped 0 bases from V and 6 bases from J, with 5 bases between. The CDR3 has 12 residues. From germline, CDR1 is DFQATT and CDR2 SNEGSKA (reference sequence). In nucleotides, the CDR3 is TGCAGTGCTAGAGATCTAGCCGGGGAGCTGTTTTTT. It specifies CSARDLAGELFF.

This clonotype came up a few times. The chain is built from TRBV7-8 and TRBJ2-1, with 7 bases aligning to TRBD2. With 4 bases clipped from V and 9 bases from J, the junction kept 15 bases outside the gene matches. The CDR3 runs 16 residues. In germline, CDR1 is SGHVS, CDR2 FQNEAQ. CDR3 residues: CASSYTAAGAWGEQFF. The CDR3 coding sequence is TGTGCCAGCAGCTACACCGCTGCGGGAGCTTGGGGTGAGCAGTTCTTC.

This clonotype was picked up many times. The genes are TRBV20-1 and TRBJ1-5; D perhaps matches TRBD1 (5 bases). Trimming took 4 bases from V and 1 from J, leaving 8 bases between them. Per the germline V gene, CDR1 is DFQATT and CDR2 is SNEGSKA (reference sequence). This CDR3 has 13 amino acids. CDR3 nucleotides: TGCAGTGCTACAAGGGACAGCAATCAGCCCCAGCATTTT. This codes for CSATRDSNQPQHF.

There are a few counts of this clonotype. The genes are TRBV2 and TRBJ1-5, with TRBD1 identical over 9 bases. Germline assignment: CDR1 SNHLY and CDR2 FYNNEI. Germline trimming cut 5 bases from V and 13 bases from J; bases unmatched to any gene: 9. The CDR3 covers 13 residues. The chain's CDR3 is CASSQIQGAGQHF. CDR3 DNA sequence: TGTGCCAGCAGTCAAATACAGGGGGCCGGGCAGCATTTT.

This clonotype has at least ten counts. The rearrangement links TRBV11-2 to TRBJ2-7; tentative D call: TRBD1 (6 bases). Trimming removed 4 bases at V and 1 base at J, with 11 bases between. This CDR3 spans 14 amino acids. Germline V CDR1 and CDR2: SGHAT, FQNNGV. The CDR3: CASSSTGISYEQYF. CDR3 coding DNA: TGTGCCAGCAGCTCAACAGGGATTTCCTACGAGCAGTACTTC.

This clonotype was seen a handful of times. The chain joins TRBV14 to TRBJ2-2; TRBD2 is a possible D gene (5 bases). The CDR3 runs 18 residues. Germline lookup yields CDR1 SGHDN and CDR2 FVKESK. Between the trimmed V and J ends, which lost 4 bases and 1 base, there was a span of 19 bases. The CDR3 spells CASSPERGPGLNTGELFF. The DNA of the CDR3 is TGTGCCAGCAGCCCCGAGAGAGGGCCAGGTTTGAACACCGGGGAGCTGTTTTTT.

V usage is TRBV28 and J usage is TRBJ2-7, with D hard to call. V gave up 8 bases and J gave up 5 bases, with 19 bases separating them. CDR1 is MDHEN and CDR2 is SYDVKM in the germline V gene. CDR3 length equals 14 residues. The DNA of the CDR3 is TGTGCCAGCTCGAATGTGGGATTAGTGCACGAGCAGTACTTC. Amino acid sequence: CASSNVGLVHEQYF.

This clonotype was found a few times. The chain is built from TRBV7-9 and TRBJ1-6; a weak D match, TRBD1 (5 bases). Germline V gene lookup returns CDR1 SEHNR and CDR2 FQNEAQ (reference sequence). The V and J ends lost 5 bases and 7 bases respectively, with 12 bases between them. This CDR3 has 14 amino acids. This CDR3 is CASSKDTGNSPLHF. The CDR3 DNA reads as TGTGCCAGCAGCAAGGACACGGGGAATTCACCCCTCCACTTT.

This clonotype was counted at least ten times. The chain carries TRBV7-6 and TRBJ2-5; 11 nucleotides line up with TRBD2. The CDR3 covers 16 residues. V shed 6 bases and J 5 bases; nucleotides not matched to a gene: 11. Germline CDR1 is SGHVS and CDR2 is FNYEAQ. The CDR3 DNA reads TGTGCCAGCAGGAAAATGACTAGCGGGGAGGGGGAGACCCAGTACTTC. Protein sequence: CASRKMTSGEGETQYF.

The chain is built from TRBV2 and TRBJ1-5; D possibly corresponds to TRBD1 (5 bases). V was trimmed by 7 bases and J by 6 bases, leaving 10 bases between them. Germline-derived CDR1 and CDR2 are SNHLY and FYNNEI. This CDR3 has 12 amino acids. CDR3 nucleotides: TGTGCCAGCAACTTGGGGGGTCAGCCCCAGCATTTT. The encoded protein is CASNLGGQPQHF.

This clonotype was counted at least ten times. This chain joins TRBV12-3 or TRBV12-4 and TRBJ1-2; no firm D call. V was shortened by 2 bases and J by 7 bases, with 11 bases between the two germline ends. The CDR3 has 13 amino acids. The CDR3 DNA follows: TGTGCCAGCAGTTTACATGGGGTATTTGGCTACACCTTC. Encoded protein: CASSLHGVFGYTF.

This clonotype was recorded many times. The chain employs TRBV11-2 and TRBJ2-7; TRBD2 matches at 8 bases. V was clipped by 2 bases and J by 3 bases; unmatched bases: 6. The CDR3 has 15 residues. The germline gives CDR1 SGHAT, CDR2 FQNNGV. The CDR3 bases are TGTGCCAGCAGCTTATCATCTGGGACTAGCTACGAGCAGTACTTC. Its protein is CASSLSSGTSYEQYF.

The rearrangement joins TRBV5-5 to TRBJ2-7, with 8 nucleotides matching TRBD2. The CDR3 covers 16 residues. The germline CDR1 and CDR2 sequences are SGHKS and YYEKEE (reference sequence). V shed 4 bases and J 2 bases; nucleotides not matched to a gene: 11. The CDR3: CASSPWGATSAYEQYF. CDR3 in DNA: TGTGCCAGCAGCCCCTGGGGGGCGACTAGCGCCTACGAGCAGTACTTC.

V gene TRBV7-8 combines with J gene TRBJ2-2, with no clear D. Germline lookup yields CDR1 SGHVS and CDR2 FQNEAQ. The germline V and J ends were trimmed by 5 bases and 1 base, with 26 bases remaining between them. CDR3 length equals 20 residues. The CDR3 spells CASSPAYLGYDTLNTGELFF. The CDR3 coding sequence is TGTGCCAGCAGCCCCGCCTACCTAGGATACGACACCTTGAACACCGGGGAGCTGTTTTTT. Filled out from reference TRBV7-8 and TRBJ2-2, the complete variable domain reads GAGVSQSPRYKVAKRGQDVALRCDPISGHVSLFWYQQALGQGPEFLTYFQNEAQLDKSGLPSDRFFAERPEGSVSTLKIQRTQQEDSAVYLCASSPAYLGYDTLNTGELFFGEGSRLTVL.

This clonotype was seen only a few times. The chain uses TRBV2 and TRBJ2-2, with TRBD2 identical over 11 bases. The CDR3 runs 16 residues. Germline V gene data show CDR1 as SNHLY and CDR2 as FYNNEI. V gave up 5 bases and J gave up 1 base; unmatched junction bases: 3. The CDR3 sequence is CASSPSGRQNTGELFF. As DNA, the CDR3 is TGTGCCAGCAGTCCTAGCGGGAGGCAGAACACCGGGGAGCTGTTTTTT. Supplemented by reference TRBV2 and TRBJ2-2, the full variable domain reads EPEVTQTPSHQVTQMGQEVILRCVPISNHLYFYWYRQILGQKVEFLVSFYNNEISEKSEIFDDQFSVERPDGSNFTLKIRSTKLEDSAMYFCASSPSGRQNTGELFFGEGSRLTVL.

This clonotype was seen repeatedly, ten times or more. The rearrangement links TRBV6-2 or TRBV6-3 to TRBJ1-5; 8 bases are a match to TRBD1. The CDR3 is made up of 13 amino acids. CDR1 is MNHEY, CDR2 SVGEGT, per germline. Trimming removed 6 bases from V and 5 bases from J; junction bases left unmatched: 3. This chain's CDR3 is CASSGQGDQPQHF. In DNA, the CDR3 is TGTGCCAGCAGCGGACAGGGCGATCAGCCCCAGCATTTT.

This chain uses TRBV19 with TRBJ2-2; perhaps TRBD2 as D (5 bases). Germline V gene data show CDR1 as LNHDA and CDR2 as SQIVND (reference sequence). This CDR3 spans 14 amino acids. V lost 6 bases and J lost 7, with 15 bases in between. CDR3: CASRTTEVIGELFF. DNA for the CDR3: TGTGCCAGTAGAACCACGGAGGTGATCGGGGAGCTGTTTTTT.

This clonotype was seen a few times. The chain carries TRBV6-5 and TRBJ2-3, with D tentatively TRBD2 (6 bases). Germline values: CDR1 MNHEY, CDR2 SVGAGI. CDR3 length: 17 amino acids. V lost 0 bases and J 2 bases, leaving 15 bases between the germline ends. CDR3 DNA sequence: TGTGCCAGCAGTTACTCGAAAATTGCGGGGACCACAGATACGCAGTATTTT. This sequence encodes CASSYSKIAGTTDTQYF.

The rearrangement links TRBV19 to TRBJ1-6; 7 nucleotides agree with TRBD1. Germline V CDR1 and CDR2: LNHDA, SQIVND (reference sequence). The CDR3 totals 15 residues. V dropped 6 bases and J dropped 6; count of bases not matched to a gene: 8. The DNA of the CDR3 is TGTGCCAGTAGGCCTACCGGGACAGTTAATTCACCCCTCCACTTT. Its translation is CASRPTGTVNSPLHF.

This clonotype has only a few counts. The rearrangement joins TRBV20-1 to TRBJ2-7; possible D gene TRBD1, 6 bases. The germline V gene encodes CDR1 DFQATT and CDR2 SNEGSKA (reference sequence). V was pared by 4 bases and J by 5 bases, with 15 bases between. The CDR3 sequence is 13 residues long. This CDR3 reads CSANTGMTHEQYF. CDR3 sequence (DNA): TGCAGTGCTAATACAGGGATGACCCACGAGCAGTACTTC.

This chain joins TRBV24-1 and TRBJ2-5, with 10 nucleotides matching TRBD2. From germline, CDR1 is KGHDR and CDR2 SFDVKD. This CDR3 is 21 amino acids long. V was pared by 5 bases and J by 5 bases, with 25 bases of the junction left unmatched. DNA of the CDR3: TGTGCCACCAGTGCCCCCCTGAGGAATCGAGCGGGAGGGCCATGGGTGGAGACCCAGTACTTC. This encodes CATSAPLRNRAGGPWVETQYF.

Only a few counts were recorded for this clonotype. The chain links TRBV29-1 to TRBJ2-7; TRBD1 matches at 11 bases. Germline V gene data show CDR1 as SQVTM and CDR2 as ANQGSEA. V lost 6 bases to trimming and J lost 3 bases; unmatched junction nucleotides: 7. The CDR3 sequence is 14 residues long. The CDR3 is CSVWPGQGVYEQYF. The DNA of the CDR3 is TGCAGCGTCTGGCCGGGACAGGGGGTCTACGAGCAGTACTTC.

This clonotype appeared many times. This chain links TRBV20-1 with TRBJ2-3, with 8 bases aligning to TRBD2. The CDR3 totals 15 residues. The germline gives CDR1 DFQATT, CDR2 SNEGSKA (reference sequence). The J segment lost 6 bases and the V segment lost 0 bases, leaving 8 bases of the junction unmatched. The CDR3 DNA reads TGCAGTGCTAGAGATTCCCAGCGGGAGAGGGATACGCAGTATTTT. Encoded protein: CSARDSQRERDTQYF.

This clonotype was seen at least ten times. The chain has TRBV11-2 and TRBJ2-7; D is unresolved. This CDR3 is built from 14 residues. Trimming pared 1 base from V and 4 bases from J, leaving 11 bases between. Per germline, CDR1 SGHAT and CDR2 FQNNGV. The CDR3 region has the DNA TGTGCCAGCAGCTTAGTATCTGGCGGATACGAGCAGTACTTC. Translation: CASSLVSGGYEQYF.

This clonotype was found a few times. V usage is TRBV2 and J usage is TRBJ1-4; D is unresolved. This CDR3 has 14 amino acids. CDR1 is SNHLY and CDR2 is FYNNEI in the germline V gene. With 7 bases removed from V and 3 bases from J, the gap between germline ends came to 12 bases. For the CDR3, the DNA is TGTGCCAGCAAGAAGGAGGCGGCTAATGAAAAACTGTTTTTT. Encoded protein: CASKKEAANEKLFF.

The chain uses TRBV30 and TRBJ2-2, with D maybe TRBD1 (5 bases). There are 15 residues in the CDR3. CDR1 is GTSNPN and CDR2 is SVGIG in the germline V gene (reference sequence). Deletions cut 8 bases from V and 2 bases from J, with 18 bases between. The CDR3 sequence is CALKAGKLNTGELFF. The CDR3 bases are TGTGCCCTAAAGGCAGGGAAGCTCAACACCGGGGAGCTGTTTTTT.

Worth noting for this clonotype: This may come from a read error, since a much larger clone is one base off. The CDR3 reads CVSSGIRRPDTQYF. CDR3 nucleotides: TGTGTCAGCAGTGGCATCCGCCGGCCGGATACGCAGTATTTT. J is TRBJ2-3 and V is TRBV28; no clear D gene. Germline CDR1 MDHEN, CDR2 SYDVKM. The CDR3 length is 14 residues. The variable domain in full, with the rest retrieved from reference TRBV28 and TRBJ2-3, is DVKVTQSSRYLVKRTGEKVFLECVQDMDHENMFWYRQDPGLGLRLIYFSYDVKMKEKGDIPEGYSVSREKKERFSLILESASTNQTSMYLCVSSGIRRPDTQYFGPGTRLTVL.

The table lists this clonotype with many counts. The chain carries TRBV7-2 and TRBJ2-7, with no clear D. V was pared by 5 bases and J by 0 bases, with 14 bases between. The germline V gene has CDR1 SGHTA and CDR2 FQGNSA. This CDR3 region has 15 residues. The CDR3 DNA reads as TGTGCCAGCAGCCAACTCGGGCCCAGCTCCTACGAGCAGTACTTC. It specifies CASSQLGPSSYEQYF.

This chain joins TRBV14 and TRBJ2-2, with D uncertain. The V gene lost 4 bases and the J gene lost 6 bases, with 9 bases spanning the gap. Germline loops: CDR1 SGHDN, CDR2 FVKESK. This CDR3 has 13 amino acids. CDR3 sequence: CASSREVAGELFF. The CDR3 DNA reads as TGTGCCAGCAGCCGTGAGGTTGCCGGGGAGCTGTTTTTT.